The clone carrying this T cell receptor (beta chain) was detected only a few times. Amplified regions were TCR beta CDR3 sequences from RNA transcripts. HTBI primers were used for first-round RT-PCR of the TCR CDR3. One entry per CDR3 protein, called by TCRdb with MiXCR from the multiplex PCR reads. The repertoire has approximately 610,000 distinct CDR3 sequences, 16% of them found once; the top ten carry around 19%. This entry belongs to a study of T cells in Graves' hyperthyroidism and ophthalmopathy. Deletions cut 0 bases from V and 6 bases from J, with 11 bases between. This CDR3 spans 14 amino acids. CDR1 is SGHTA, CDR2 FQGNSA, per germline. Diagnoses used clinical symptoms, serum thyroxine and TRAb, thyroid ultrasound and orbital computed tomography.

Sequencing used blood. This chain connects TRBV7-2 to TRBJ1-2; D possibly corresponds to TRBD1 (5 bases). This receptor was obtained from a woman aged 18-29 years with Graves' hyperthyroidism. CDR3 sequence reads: CASSLAQGLDGYTF. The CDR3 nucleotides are TGTGCCAGCAGCTTAGCGCAGGGTTTGGATGGCTACACCTTC. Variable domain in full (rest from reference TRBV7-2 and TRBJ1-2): GAGVSQSPSNKVTEKGKDVELRCDPISGHTALYWYRQSLGQGLEFLIYFQGNSAPDKSGLPSDRFSAERTGGSVSTLTIQRTQQEDSAVYLCASSLAQGLDGYTFGSGTRLTVV.